This T cell receptor (beta chain) was sequenced in a study of liver allograft versus peripheral blood T cells (TCRdb year 2020). Context from the whole study: In liver transplant recipients, the study looked at T cell receptor repertoires in the peripheral blood and set them against the repertoires found within the transplanted livers. Overall study outcomes, separate from this receptor: T cell receptor repertoires inside liver allografts were reported to be different from the repertoires detected in peripheral blood.

This clonotype showed up just a few times. Its cognate antigen has yet to be identified. Per-base qualities were not stored, and no clone one base away is much larger. CDR1 LNHDA and CDR2 SQIVND were looked up in the germline V gene (reference sequence). Measured from the cysteine to the phenylalanine, the CDR3 is 13 residues long. The kept DNA is CDR3 alone, 39 bases in frame from the first base. Trimming costs V 7 bases and J 2 bases, and their ends lie 8 bases apart. For sequencing, an Illumina MiSeq was employed. TCRdb cleaned the public reads at Q25 with fastp, built clones with MiXCR and kept in-frame beta chains. Rows with one shared CDR3 protein collapse into an entry with the most common genes and DNA. This sample is represented by more than 10,000 distinct CDR3 sequences; 25% to 35% of them were singletons. The top ten clones comprise 2% to 2.5% of the sample.

The source is a human patient who had a liver transplant. Once a transplant has taken place, some T cells may be donor derived. Recombination connected TRBV19 to TRBJ1-4; TRBD1 is a possible D gene, resting on 5 matching bases. The base sequence is TGTGCCAGTATGGGGACCACTAATGAAAAACTGTTTTTT. Its coded protein is CASMGTTNEKLFF.